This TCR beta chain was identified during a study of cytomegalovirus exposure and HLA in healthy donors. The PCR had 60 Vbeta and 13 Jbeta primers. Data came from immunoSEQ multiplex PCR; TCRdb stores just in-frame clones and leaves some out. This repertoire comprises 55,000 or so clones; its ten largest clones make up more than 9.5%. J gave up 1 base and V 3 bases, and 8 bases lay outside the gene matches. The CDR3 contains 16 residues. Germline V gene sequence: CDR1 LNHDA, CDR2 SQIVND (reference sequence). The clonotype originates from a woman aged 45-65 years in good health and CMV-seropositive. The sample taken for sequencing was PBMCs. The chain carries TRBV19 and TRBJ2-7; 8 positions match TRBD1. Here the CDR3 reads CASSIPGGFGSYEQYF. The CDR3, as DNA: TGTGCCAGTAGTATCCCAGGGGGCTTCGGTTCCTACGAGCAGTACTTC. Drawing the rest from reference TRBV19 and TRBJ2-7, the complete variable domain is DGGITQSPKYLFRKEGQNVTLSCEQNLNHDAMYWYRQDPGQGLRLIYYSQIVNDFQKGDIAEGYSVSREKKESFPLTVTSAQKNPTAFYLCASSIPGGFGSYEQYFGPGTRLTVT.